The entry below gives a single TCR beta chain sequence along with its context. Its antigen remains unidentified. Germline CDR1 reads MNHEY; CDR2 reads SVGAGI. V gave up 8 bases and J gave up 1 base; unmatched junction bases: 4. The CDR3 sequence is 13 residues long. The data derive from a study of T cell responses to AZD1222 COVID-19 vaccine. General observations from the study: Sampling that yielded the repertoires occurred only after the peak T cell response.

Some clones are missing from TCRdb's copy, which holds only in-frame ones; the method was immunoSEQ multiplex PCR. The table lists 150,000 or so clones, around 92% of them singletons. V is TRBV6-5 and J is TRBJ2-7; 8 bases are a match to TRBD1. The sequence was obtained from an adult who received the AZD1222 COVID-19 vaccine. The specimen comprised peripheral blood, sampled 28 days after the second AZD1222 dose. The CDR3: CASGQGLSYEQYF. As DNA, the CDR3 is TGTGCCAGCGGACAGGGCCTATCCTACGAGCAGTACTTC.